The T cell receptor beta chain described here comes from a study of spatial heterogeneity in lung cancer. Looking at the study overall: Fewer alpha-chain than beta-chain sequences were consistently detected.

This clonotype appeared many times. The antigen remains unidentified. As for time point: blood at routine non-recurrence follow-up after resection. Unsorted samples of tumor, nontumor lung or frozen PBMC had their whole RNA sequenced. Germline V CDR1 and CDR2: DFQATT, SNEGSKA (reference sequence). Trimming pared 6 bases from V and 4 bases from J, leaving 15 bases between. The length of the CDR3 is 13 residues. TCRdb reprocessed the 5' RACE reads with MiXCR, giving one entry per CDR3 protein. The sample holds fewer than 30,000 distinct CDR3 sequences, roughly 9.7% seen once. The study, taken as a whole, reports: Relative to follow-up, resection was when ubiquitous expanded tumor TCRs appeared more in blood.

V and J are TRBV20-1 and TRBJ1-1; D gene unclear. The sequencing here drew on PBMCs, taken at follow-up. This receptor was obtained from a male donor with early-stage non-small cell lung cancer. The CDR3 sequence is CSARERGSTEAFF. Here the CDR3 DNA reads TGCAGTGCGCGCGAACGGGGATCCACTGAAGCTTTCTTT.